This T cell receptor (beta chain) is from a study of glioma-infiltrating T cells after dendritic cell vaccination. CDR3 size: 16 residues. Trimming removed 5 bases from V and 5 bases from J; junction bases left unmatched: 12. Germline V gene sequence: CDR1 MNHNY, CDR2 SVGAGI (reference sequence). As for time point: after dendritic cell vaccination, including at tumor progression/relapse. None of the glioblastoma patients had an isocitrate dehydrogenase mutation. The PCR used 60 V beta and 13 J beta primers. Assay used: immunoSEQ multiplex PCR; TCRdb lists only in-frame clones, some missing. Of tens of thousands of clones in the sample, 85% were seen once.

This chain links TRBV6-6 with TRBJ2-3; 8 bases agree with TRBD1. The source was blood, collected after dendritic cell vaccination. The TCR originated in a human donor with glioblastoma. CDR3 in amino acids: CASSRPDRDNLDTQYF. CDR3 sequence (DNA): TGTGCCAGCAGTCGACCGGACAGGGACAACTTAGATACGCAGTATTTT.